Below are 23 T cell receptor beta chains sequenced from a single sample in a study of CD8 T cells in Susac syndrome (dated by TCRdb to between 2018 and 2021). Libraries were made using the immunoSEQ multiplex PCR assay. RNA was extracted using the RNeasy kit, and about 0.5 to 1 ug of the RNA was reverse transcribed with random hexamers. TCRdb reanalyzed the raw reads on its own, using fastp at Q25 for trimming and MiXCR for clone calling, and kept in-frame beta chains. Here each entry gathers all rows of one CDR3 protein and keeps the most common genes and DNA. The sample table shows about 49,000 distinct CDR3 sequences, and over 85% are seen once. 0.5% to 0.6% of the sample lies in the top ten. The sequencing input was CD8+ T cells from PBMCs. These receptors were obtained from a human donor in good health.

For the CDR3, the DNA is TGTGCCAGCAGCCAAGGGACAGGTCCCCAGCCCCAGCATTTT. Protein: CASSQGTGPQPQHF. The chain combines TRBV4-2 with TRBJ1-5; TRBD1 matches 7 bases. V was pared by 1 base and J by 7 bases, with 4 bases of the junction left unmatched. There are 14 residues in the CDR3. The germline V gene has CDR1 LGHNA and CDR2 YNFKEQ.

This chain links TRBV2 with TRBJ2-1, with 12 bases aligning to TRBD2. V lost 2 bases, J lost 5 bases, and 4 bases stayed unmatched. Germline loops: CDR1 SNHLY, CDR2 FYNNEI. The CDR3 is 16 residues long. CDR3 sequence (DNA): TGTGCCAGCAGTGAACGGACTAGCGGGAATCACAATGAGCAGTTCTTC. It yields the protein CASSERTSGNHNEQFF.

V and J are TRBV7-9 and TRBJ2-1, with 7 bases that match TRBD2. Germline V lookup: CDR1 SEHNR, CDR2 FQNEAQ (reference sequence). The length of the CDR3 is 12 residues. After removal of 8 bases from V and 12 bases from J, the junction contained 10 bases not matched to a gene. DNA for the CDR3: TGTGCCAGCCGGGGGGACCAGGGAGGGCAGTTCTTC. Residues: CASRGDQGGQFF.

CDR3 protein: CASSLWDTDTQYF. The CDR3 region has the DNA TGTGCCAGCAGTTTATGGGACACAGATACGCAGTATTTT. The chain combines TRBV27 with TRBJ2-3; D gene ambiguous. Trimming cost V 1 base and J 2 bases, with 4 bases left between them. The CDR3 runs to 13 residues. Germline CDR1 and CDR2: MNHEY and SMNVEV (reference sequence).

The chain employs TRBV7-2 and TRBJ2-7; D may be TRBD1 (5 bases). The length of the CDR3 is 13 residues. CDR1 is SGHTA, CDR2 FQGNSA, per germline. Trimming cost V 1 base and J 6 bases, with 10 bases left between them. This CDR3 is CASSLVGESEQYF. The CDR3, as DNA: TGTGCCAGCAGCTTAGTAGGGGAATCCGAGCAGTACTTC.

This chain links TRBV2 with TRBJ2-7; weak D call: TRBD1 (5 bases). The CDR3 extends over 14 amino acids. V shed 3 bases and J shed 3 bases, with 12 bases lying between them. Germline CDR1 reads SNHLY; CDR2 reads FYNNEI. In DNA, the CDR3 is TGTGCCAGCAGTGAGGCGGACAATAGCTACGAGCAGTACTTC. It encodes CASSEADNSYEQYF.

In DNA form, the CDR3 reads TGCAGTGCTCGGTCGGACAGCTCGAATCAGCCCCAGCATTTT. It encodes CSARSDSSNQPQHF. The chain employs TRBV20-1 and TRBJ1-5, with TRBD1 as a possible D gene (6 bases). CDR1 DFQATT and CDR2 SNEGSKA come from the germline V gene (reference sequence). This CDR3 has 14 amino acids. Trimming shortened V by 5 bases and J by 4 bases, and 15 bases separated the two germline ends.

In DNA, the CDR3 is TGTGCCACCCAAGGGCCGGGGGGGACAGGGGGCACCGGGGAGCTGTTTTTT. Protein sequence: CATQGPGGTGGTGELFF. The rearrangement joins TRBV24-1 to TRBJ2-2, with 11 bases matching TRBD1. The CDR3 is 17 amino acids. J gave up 4 bases and V 9 bases, and 12 bases lay outside the gene matches. Germline CDR1 reads KGHDR; CDR2 reads SFDVKD.

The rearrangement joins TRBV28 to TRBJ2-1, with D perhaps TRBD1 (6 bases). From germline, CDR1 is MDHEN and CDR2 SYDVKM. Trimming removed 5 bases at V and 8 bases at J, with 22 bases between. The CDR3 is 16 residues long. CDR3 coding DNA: TGTGCCAGCAGTCTTGGCAGGGGTTACAACGGCGATGAGCAGTTCTTC. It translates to CASSLGRGYNGDEQFF.

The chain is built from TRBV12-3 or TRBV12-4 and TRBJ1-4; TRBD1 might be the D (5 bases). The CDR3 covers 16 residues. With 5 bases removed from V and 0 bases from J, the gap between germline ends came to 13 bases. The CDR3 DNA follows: TGTGCCAGCAGTATCCTAGGGGTTGCAACTAATGAAAAACTGTTTTTT. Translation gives CASSILGVATNEKLFF.

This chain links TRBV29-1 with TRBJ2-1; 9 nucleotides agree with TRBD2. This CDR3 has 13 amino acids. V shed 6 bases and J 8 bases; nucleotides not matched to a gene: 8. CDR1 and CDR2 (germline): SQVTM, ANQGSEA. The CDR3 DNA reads TGCAGCGTAGTTAGCGGGAGCTTCGATGAGCAGTTCTTC. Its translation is CSVVSGSFDEQFF.

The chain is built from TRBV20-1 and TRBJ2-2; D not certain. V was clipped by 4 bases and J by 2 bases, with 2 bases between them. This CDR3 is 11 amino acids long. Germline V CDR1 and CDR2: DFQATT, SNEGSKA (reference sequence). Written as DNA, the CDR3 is TGCAGTGCTATAAACACCGGGGAGCTGTTTTTT. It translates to CSAINTGELFF.

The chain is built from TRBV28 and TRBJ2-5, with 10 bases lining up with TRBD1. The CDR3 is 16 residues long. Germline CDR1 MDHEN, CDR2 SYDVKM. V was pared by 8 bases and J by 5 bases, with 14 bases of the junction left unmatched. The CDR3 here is CASGTLRDRGWETQYF. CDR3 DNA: TGTGCCAGCGGAACCCTTCGGGACAGGGGCTGGGAGACCCAGTACTTC.

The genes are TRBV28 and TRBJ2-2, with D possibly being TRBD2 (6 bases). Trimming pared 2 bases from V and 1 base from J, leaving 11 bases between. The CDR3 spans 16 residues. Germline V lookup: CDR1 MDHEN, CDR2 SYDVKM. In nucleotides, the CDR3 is TGTGCCAGCAGTTTAACCGGGACTTTGAACACCGGGGAGCTGTTTTTT. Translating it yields CASSLTGTLNTGELFF.

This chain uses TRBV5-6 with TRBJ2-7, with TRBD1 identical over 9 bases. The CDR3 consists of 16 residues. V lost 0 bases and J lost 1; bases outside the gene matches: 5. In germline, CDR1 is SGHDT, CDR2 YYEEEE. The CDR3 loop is CASSLAGTGRSYEQYF. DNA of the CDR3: TGTGCCAGCAGCTTGGCCGGGACAGGGAGATCCTACGAGCAGTACTTC.

The CDR3 nucleotides are TGTGCCAGCAGCGAGACAGGGACCTCCTACGAGCAGTACTTC. This translates into CASSETGTSYEQYF. The chain links TRBV28 to TRBJ2-7; TRBD1 aligns across 7 bases. V dropped 6 bases and J dropped 0; count of bases not matched to a gene: 5. CDR3 size: 14 residues. CDR1 and CDR2 (germline): MDHEN, SYDVKM. The variable domain in full, with the rest retrieved from reference TRBV28 and TRBJ2-7, is DVKVTQSSRYLVKRTGEKVFLECVQDMDHENMFWYRQDPGLGLRLIYFSYDVKMKEKGDIPEGYSVSREKKERFSLILESASTNQTSMYLCASSETGTSYEQYFGPGTRLTVT.

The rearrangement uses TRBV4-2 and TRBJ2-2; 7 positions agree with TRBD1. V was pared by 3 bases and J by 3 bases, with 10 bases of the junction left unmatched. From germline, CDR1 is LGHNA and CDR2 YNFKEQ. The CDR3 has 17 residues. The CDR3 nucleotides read TGTGCCAGCAGCCACGATCTCCGGGACAGCTACACCGGGGAGCTGTTTTTT. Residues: CASSHDLRDSYTGELFF.

DNA of the CDR3: TGTGCCAGCAGCTTAGAAGGGATCGAGCAGTACTTC. Translated, it gives CASSLEGIEQYF. This chain joins TRBV11-2 and TRBJ2-7; D remains unclear. Germline CDR1 is SGHAT and CDR2 is FQNNGV. The CDR3 runs 12 residues. Trimming took off 0 bases at V and 6 bases at J, with 6 bases between the two ends.

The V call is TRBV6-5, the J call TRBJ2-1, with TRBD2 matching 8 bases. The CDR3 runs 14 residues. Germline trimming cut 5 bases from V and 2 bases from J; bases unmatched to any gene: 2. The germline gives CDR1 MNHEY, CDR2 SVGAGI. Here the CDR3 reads CASSLAGPYNEQFF. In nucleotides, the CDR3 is TGTGCCAGCAGTCTAGCGGGCCCCTACAATGAGCAGTTCTTC.

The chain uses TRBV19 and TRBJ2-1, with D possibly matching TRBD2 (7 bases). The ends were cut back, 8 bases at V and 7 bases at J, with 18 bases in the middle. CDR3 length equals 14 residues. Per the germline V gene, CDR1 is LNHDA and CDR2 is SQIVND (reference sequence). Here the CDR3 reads CASGGAAAGNEQFF. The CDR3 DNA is TGTGCCAGTGGGGGGGCGGCGGCGGGGAATGAGCAGTTCTTC.

CDR3 residues: CASSFFSGRGNEQFF. The CDR3, as DNA: TGTGCCAGCAGCTTCTTTAGCGGGAGAGGAAATGAGCAGTTCTTC. V is TRBV7-9 and J is TRBJ2-1; 9 nucleotides line up with TRBD2. This CDR3 comprises 15 residues. Germline loops: CDR1 SEHNR, CDR2 FQNEAQ (reference sequence). V was pared by 3 bases and J by 7 bases, with 7 bases of the junction left unmatched.

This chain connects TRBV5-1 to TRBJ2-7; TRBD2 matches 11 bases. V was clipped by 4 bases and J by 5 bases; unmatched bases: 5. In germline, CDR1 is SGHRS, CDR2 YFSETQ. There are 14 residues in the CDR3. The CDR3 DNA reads TGCGCCAGCAGCCTGACTAGCGGGATTAACGAGCAGTACTTC. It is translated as CASSLTSGINEQYF.

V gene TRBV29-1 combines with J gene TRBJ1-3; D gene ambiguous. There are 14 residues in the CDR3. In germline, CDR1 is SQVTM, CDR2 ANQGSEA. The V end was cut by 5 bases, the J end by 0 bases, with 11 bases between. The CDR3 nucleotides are TGCAGCGTTACCACAGCCGACTCTGGAAACACCATATATTTT. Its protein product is CSVTTADSGNTIYF.